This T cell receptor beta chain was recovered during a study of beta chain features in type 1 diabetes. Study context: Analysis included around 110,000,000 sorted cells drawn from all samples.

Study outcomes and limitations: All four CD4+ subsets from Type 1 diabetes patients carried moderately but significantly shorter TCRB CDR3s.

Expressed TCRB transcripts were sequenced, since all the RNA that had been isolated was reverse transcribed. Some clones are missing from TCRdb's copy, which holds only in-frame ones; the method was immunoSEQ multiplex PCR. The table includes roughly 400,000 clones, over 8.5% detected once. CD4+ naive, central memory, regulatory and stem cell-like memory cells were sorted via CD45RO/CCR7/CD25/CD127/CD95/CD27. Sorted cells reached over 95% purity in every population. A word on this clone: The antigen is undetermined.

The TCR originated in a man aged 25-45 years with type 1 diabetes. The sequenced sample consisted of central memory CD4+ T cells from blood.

Written as DNA, the CDR3 is TGCGCCAGCAGCCCCAGGGGAACTGACAATGAGCAGTTCTTC. The encoded protein is CASSPRGTDNEQFF. The gene calls are TRBV5-1 and TRBJ2-1; D is possibly TRBD1 (6 bases). V was pared by 4 bases and J by 5 bases, with 13 bases between. The germline gives CDR1 SGHRS, CDR2 YFSETQ. The CDR3 spans 14 residues.